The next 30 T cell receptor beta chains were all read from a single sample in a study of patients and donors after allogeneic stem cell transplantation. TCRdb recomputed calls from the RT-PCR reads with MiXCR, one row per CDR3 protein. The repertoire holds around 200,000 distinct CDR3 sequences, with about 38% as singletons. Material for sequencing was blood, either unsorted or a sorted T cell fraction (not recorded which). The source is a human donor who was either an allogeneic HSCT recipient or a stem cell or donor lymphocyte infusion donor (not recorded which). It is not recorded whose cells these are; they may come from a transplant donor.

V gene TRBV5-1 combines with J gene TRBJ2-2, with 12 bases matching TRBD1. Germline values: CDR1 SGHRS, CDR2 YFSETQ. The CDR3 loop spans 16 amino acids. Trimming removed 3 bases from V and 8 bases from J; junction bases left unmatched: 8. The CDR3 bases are TGCGCCAGCAGCTACACGGGACAGGGGGCGCGTGGGGAGCTGTTTTTT. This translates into CASSYTGQGARGELFF.

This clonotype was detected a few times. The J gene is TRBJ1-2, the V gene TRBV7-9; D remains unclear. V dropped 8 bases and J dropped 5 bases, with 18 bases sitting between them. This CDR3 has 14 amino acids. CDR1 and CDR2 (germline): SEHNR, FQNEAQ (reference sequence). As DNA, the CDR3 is TGTGCCAGCCGAGATTCGGGCATTTTTTATGGCTACACCTTC. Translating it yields CASRDSGIFYGYTF.

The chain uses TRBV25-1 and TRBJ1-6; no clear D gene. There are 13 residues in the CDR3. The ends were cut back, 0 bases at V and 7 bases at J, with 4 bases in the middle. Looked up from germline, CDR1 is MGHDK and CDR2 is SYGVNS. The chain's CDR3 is CASSEYWNSPLHF. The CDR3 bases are TGTGCCAGCAGTGAATATTGGAATTCACCCCTCCACTTT.

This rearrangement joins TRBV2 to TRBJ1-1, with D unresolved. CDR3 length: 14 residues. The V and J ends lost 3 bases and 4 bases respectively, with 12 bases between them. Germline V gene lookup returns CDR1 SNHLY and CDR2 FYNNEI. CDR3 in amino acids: CASSESRGATEAFF. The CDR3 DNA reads TGTGCCAGCAGTGAGTCGCGGGGAGCCACTGAAGCTTTCTTT. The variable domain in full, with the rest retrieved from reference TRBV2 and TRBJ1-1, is EPEVTQTPSHQVTQMGQEVILRCVPISNHLYFYWYRQILGQKVEFLVSFYNNEISEKSEIFDDQFSVERPDGSNFTLKIRSTKLEDSAMYFCASSESRGATEAFFGQGTRLTVV.

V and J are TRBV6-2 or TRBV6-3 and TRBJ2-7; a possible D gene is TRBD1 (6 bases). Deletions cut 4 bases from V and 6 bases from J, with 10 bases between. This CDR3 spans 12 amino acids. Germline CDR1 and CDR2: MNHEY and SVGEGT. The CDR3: CASSSGTFEQYF. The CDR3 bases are TGTGCCAGCAGTTCAGGGACATTCGAGCAGTACTTC.

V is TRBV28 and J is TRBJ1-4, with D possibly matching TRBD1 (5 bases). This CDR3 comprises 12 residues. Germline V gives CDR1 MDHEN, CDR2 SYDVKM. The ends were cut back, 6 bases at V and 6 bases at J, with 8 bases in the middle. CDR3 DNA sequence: TGTGCCAGCAGCAGGGTGGATGAAAAACTGTTTTTT. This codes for CASSRVDEKLFF.

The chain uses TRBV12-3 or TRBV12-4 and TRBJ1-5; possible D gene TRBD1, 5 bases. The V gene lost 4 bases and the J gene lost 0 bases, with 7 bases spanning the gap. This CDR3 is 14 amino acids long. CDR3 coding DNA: TGTGCCAGCAGTTGGGGCCCTAGCAATCAGCCCCAGCATTTT. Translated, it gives CASSWGPSNQPQHF.

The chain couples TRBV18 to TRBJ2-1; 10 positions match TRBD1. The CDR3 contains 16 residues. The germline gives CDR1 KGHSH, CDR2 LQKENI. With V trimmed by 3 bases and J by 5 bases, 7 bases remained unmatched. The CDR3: CASSPFQGQGDNEQFF. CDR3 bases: TGTGCCAGCTCACCGTTCCAAGGACAGGGGGACAATGAGCAGTTCTTC.

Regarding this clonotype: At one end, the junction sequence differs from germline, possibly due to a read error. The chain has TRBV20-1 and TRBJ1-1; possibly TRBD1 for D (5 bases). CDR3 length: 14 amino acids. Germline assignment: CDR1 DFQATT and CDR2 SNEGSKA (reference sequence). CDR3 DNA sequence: TGCAGTGCGAGAGGGCGGGGGTACGACACTGAAGCTTTCTTT. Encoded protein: CSARGRGYDTEAFF.

The CDR3 loop is CASSYGQGKSYNEQFF. CDR3 sequence (DNA): TGTGCCAGCAGCTACGGACAGGGGAAATCCTACAATGAGCAGTTCTTC. V is TRBV5-5 and J is TRBJ2-1; 9 bases agree with TRBD1. CDR1 is SGHKS and CDR2 is YYEKEE in the germline V gene (reference sequence). Trimming took 3 bases from V and 1 from J; bases not matched to a gene: 5. The CDR3 is made up of 16 amino acids.

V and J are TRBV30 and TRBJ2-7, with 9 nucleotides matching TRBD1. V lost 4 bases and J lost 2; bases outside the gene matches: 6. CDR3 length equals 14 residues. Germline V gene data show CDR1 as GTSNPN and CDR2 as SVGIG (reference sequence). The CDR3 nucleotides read TGTGCCTGGAACCCAGGACAGGGGACCTACGAGCAGTACTTC. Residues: CAWNPGQGTYEQYF.

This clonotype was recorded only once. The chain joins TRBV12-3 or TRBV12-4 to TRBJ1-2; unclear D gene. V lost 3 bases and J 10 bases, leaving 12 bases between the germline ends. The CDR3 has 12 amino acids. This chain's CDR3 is CASSFWNQNYTF. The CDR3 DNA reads TGTGCCAGCAGTTTTTGGAACCAGAACTACACCTTC.

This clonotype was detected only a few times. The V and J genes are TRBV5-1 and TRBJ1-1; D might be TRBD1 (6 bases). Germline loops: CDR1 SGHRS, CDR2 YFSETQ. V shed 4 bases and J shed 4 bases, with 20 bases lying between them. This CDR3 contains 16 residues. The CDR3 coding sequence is TGCGCCAGCAGCCATTCTGGGGGGGCGAGGGCCACTGAAGCTTTCTTT. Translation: CASSHSGGARATEAFF.

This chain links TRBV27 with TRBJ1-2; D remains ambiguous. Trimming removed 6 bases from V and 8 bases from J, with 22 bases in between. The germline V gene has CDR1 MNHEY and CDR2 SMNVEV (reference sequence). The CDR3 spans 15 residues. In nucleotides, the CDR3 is TGTGCCAGCAGCCCGAGGGCGCCAGTCTTGGGCGGCTACACCTTC. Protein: CASSPRAPVLGGYTF.

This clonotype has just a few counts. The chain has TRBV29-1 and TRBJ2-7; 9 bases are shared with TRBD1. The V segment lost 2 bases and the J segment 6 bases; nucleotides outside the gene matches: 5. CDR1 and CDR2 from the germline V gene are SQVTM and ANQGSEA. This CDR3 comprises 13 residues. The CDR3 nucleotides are TGCAGCGTTGAACAAGGGACAGGGCGCGAGCAGTACTTC. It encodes CSVEQGTGREQYF.

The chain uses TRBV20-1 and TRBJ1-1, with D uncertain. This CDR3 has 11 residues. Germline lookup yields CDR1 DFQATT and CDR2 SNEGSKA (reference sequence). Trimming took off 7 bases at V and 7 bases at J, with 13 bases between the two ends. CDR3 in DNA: TGCAGTGTAAAGACTGGGAGTGAAGCTTTCTTT. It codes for CSVKTGSEAFF.

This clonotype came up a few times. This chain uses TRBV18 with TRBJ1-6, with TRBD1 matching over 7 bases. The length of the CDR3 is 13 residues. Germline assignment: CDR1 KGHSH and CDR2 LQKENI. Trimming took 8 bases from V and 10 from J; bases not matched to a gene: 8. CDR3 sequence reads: CASLPQGQSPLHF. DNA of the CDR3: TGTGCCAGCCTTCCACAGGGGCAGTCACCCCTCCACTTT.

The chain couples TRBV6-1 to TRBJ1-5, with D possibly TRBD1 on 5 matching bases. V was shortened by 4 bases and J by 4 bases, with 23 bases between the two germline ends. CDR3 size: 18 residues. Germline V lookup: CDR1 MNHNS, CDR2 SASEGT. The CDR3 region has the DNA TGTGCCAGCAGTGTTGGTAGGGGAGCCCTTCGAGGAAATCAGCCCCAGCATTTT. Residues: CASSVGRGALRGNQPQHF.

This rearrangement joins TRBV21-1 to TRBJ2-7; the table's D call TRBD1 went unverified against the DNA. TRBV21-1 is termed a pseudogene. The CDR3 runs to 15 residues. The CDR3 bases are TGTGCCAGCAGCGGAGGACAGGGGAGCTCCTACGAGCAGTACTTC. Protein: CASSGGQGSSYEQYF.

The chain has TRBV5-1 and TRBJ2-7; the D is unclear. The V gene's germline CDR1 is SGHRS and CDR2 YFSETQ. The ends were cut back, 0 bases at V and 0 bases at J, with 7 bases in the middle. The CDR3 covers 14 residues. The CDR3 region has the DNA TGCGCCAGCAGCTTGGGGGCAACCTCCTACGAGCAGTACTTC. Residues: CASSLGATSYEQYF.

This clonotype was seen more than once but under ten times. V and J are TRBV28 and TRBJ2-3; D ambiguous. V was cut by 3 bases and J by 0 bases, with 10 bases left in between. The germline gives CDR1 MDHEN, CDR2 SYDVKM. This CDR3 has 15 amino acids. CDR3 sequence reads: CASSLRSFSTDTQYF. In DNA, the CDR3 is TGTGCCAGCAGTTTGCGGTCCTTTAGCACAGATACGCAGTATTTT.

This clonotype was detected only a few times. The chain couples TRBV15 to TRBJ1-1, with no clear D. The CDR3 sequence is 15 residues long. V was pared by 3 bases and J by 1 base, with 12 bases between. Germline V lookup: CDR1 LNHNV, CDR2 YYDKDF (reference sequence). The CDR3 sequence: CATSSGVGRNTEAFF. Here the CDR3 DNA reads TGTGCCACCAGCAGTGGGGTAGGGAGGAACACTGAAGCTTTCTTT.

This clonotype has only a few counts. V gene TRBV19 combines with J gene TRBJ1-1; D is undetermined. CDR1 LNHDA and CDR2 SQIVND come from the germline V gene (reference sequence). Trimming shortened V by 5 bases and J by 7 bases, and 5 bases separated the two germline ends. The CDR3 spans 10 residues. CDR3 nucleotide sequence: TGTGCCAGTAGTGGACTTGAAGCTTTCTTT. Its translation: CASSGLEAFF.

CDR3 bases: TGTGCCAGCAGAGGCGACCACAAGTATGATCAGCCCCAGCATTTT. It specifies CASRGDHKYDQPQHF. V gene TRBV2 combines with J gene TRBJ1-5, with D unresolved. The germline gives CDR1 SNHLY, CDR2 FYNNEI. V was trimmed by 6 bases and J by 5 bases, leaving 17 bases between them. There are 15 residues in the CDR3.

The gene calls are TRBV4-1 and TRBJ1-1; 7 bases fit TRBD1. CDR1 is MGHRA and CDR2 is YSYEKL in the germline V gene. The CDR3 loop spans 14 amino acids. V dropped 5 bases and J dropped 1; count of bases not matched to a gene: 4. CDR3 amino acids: CASSTHRGNTEAFF. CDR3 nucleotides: TGCGCCAGCAGCACTCACAGGGGGAACACTGAAGCTTTCTTT.

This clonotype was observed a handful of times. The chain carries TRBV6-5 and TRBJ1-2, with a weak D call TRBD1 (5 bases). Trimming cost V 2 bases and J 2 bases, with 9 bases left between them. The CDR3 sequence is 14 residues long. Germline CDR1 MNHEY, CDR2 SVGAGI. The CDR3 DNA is TGTGCCAGCAGTTACCGGGGCAGGAACTATGGCTACACCTTC. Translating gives CASSYRGRNYGYTF.

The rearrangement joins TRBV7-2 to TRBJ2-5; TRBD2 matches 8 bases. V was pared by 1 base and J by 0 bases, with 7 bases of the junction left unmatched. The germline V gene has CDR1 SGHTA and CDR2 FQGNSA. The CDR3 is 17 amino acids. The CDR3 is CASSLGGTSVYQETQYF. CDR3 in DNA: TGTGCCAGCAGCTTAGGCGGGACTAGTGTGTACCAAGAGACCCAGTACTTC.

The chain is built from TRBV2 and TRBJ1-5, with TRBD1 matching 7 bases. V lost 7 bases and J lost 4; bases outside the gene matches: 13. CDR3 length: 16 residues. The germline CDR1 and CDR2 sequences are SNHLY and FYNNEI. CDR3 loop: CASNPFGDSANQPQHF. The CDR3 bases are TGTGCCAGCAACCCCTTTGGGGACAGTGCGAATCAGCCCCAGCATTTT.

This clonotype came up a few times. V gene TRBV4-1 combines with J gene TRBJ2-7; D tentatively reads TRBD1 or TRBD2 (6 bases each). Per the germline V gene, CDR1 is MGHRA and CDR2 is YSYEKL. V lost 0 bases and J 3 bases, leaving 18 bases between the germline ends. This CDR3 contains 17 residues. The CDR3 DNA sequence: TGCGCCAGCAGCCAAGATAGGGGGGCAGGTCGTTTCTACGAGCAGTACTTC. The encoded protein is CASSQDRGAGRFYEQYF.

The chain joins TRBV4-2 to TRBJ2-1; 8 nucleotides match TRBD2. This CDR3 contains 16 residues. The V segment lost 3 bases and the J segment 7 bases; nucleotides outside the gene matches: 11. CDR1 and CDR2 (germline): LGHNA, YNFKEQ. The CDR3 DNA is TGTGCCAGCAGCCAGGACCTCGGGGGGGGGCATAATGAGCAGTTCTTC. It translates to CASSQDLGGGHNEQFF.